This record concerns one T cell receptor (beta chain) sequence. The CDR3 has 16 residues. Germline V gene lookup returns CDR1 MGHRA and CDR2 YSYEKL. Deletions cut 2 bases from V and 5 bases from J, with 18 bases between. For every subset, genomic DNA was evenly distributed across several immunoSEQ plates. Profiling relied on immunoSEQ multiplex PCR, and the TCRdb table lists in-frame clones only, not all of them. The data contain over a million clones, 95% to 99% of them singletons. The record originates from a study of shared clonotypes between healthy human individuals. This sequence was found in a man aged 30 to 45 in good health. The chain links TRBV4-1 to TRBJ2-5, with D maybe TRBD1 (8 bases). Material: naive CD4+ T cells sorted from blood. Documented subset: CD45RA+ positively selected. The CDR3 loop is CASSQRRTGREETQYF. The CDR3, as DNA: TGCGCCAGCAGCCAAAGGCGGACAGGGCGGGAGGAGACCCAGTACTTC.